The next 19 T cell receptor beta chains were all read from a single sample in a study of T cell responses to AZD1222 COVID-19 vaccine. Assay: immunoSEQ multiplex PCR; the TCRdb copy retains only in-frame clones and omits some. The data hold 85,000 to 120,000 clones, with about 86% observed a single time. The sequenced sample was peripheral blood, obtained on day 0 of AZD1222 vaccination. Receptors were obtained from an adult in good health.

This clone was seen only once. CDR3 in DNA: TGTGCCAGCATCGGACGGGACAGGGGTGAGCAGTTCTTC. Protein: CASIGRDRGEQFF. This chain links TRBV5-4 with TRBJ2-1; TRBD1 matches at 10 bases. J was trimmed by 9 bases and V by 6 bases; bases with no gene match: 6. The germline gives CDR1 SGHNT, CDR2 YYREEE (reference sequence). The length of the CDR3 is 13 residues.

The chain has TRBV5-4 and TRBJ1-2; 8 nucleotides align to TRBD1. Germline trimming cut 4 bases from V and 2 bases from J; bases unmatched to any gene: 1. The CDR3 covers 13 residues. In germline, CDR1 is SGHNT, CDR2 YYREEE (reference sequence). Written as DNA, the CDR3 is TGTGCCAGCAGCGGACAGGGAAACTATGGCTACACCTTC. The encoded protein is CASSGQGNYGYTF.

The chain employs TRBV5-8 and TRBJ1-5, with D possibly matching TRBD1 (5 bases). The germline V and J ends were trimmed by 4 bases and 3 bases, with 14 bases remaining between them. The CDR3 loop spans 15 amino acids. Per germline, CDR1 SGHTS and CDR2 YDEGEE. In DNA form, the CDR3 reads TGTGCCAGCAGCCAATGGCAGGGATCCAATCAGCCCCAGCATTTT. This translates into CASSQWQGSNQPQHF.

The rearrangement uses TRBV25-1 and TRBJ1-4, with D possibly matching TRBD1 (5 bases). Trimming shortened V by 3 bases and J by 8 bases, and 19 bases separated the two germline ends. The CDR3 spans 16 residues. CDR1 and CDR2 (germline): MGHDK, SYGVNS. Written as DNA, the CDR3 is TGTGCCAGCAGTGACTGGGGCGGAGGGCGCGGGGAAAAACTGTTTTTT. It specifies CASSDWGGGRGEKLFF.

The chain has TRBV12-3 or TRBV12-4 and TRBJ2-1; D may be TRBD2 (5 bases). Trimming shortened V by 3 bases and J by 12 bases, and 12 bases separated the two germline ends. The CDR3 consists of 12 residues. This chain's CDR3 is CASSFGLRGQFF. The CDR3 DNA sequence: TGTGCCAGCAGTTTTGGGCTCCGGGGGCAGTTCTTC.

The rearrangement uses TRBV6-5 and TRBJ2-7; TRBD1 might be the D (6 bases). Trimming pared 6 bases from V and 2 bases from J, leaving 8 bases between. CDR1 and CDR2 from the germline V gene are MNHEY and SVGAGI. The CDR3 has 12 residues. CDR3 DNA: TGTGCCAGCAGGAGGGGGACCTACGAGCAGTACTTC. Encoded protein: CASRRGTYEQYF.

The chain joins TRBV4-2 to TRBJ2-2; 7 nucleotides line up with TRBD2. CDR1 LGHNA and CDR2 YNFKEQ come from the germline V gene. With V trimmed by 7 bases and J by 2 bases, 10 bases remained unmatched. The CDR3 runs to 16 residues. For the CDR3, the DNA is TGTGCCAGCACCCTAGGAGGCGGGGGAAACACCGGGGAGCTGTTTTTT. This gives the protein CASTLGGGGNTGELFF.

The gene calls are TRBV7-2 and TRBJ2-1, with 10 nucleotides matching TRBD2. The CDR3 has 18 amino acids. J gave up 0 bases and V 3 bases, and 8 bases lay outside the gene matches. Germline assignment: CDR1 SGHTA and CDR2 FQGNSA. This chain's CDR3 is CASSFTGLAEPSYNEQFF. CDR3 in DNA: TGTGCCAGCAGCTTTACCGGACTAGCGGAACCCTCCTACAATGAGCAGTTCTTC.

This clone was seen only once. The DNA for the CDR3 is TGTGCCAGCAGTGAGTTAGCATCCTCTAGCACAGATACGCAGTATTTT. Amino acids: CASSELASSSTDTQYF. The chain combines TRBV2 with TRBJ2-3; D is uncertain. CDR3 size: 16 residues. V dropped 3 bases and J dropped 0 bases, with 13 bases sitting between them. Germline V gives CDR1 SNHLY, CDR2 FYNNEI.

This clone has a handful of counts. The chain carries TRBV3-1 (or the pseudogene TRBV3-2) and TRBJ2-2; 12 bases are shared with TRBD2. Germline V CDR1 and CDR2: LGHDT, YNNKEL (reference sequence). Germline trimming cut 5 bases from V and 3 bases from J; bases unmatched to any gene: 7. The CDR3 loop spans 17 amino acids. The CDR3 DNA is TGTGCCAGCAGCAAACTAGCGGGAGGCCGGGACACCGGGGAGCTGTTTTTT. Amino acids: CASSKLAGGRDTGELFF.

The CDR3 region is CASRMTSVYEQYF. In DNA form, the CDR3 reads TGTGCCAGCAGAATGACTAGCGTCTACGAGCAGTACTTC. V usage is TRBV28 and J usage is TRBJ2-7; 8 nucleotides align to TRBD2. Looked up from germline, CDR1 is MDHEN and CDR2 is SYDVKM. After removal of 6 bases from V and 3 bases from J, the junction contained 4 bases not matched to a gene. The CDR3 covers 13 residues.

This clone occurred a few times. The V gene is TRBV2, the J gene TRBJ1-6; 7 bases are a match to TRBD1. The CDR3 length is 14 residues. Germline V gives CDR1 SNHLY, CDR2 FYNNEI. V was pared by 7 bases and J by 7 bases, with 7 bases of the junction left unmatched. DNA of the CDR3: TGTGCCAGCACTAGGGACAGTCAAAATTCACCCCTCCACTTT. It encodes CASTRDSQNSPLHF. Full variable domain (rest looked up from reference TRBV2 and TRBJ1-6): EPEVTQTPSHQVTQMGQEVILRCVPISNHLYFYWYRQILGQKVEFLVSFYNNEISEKSEIFDDQFSVERPDGSNFTLKIRSTKLEDSAMYFCASTRDSQNSPLHFGNGTRLTVT.

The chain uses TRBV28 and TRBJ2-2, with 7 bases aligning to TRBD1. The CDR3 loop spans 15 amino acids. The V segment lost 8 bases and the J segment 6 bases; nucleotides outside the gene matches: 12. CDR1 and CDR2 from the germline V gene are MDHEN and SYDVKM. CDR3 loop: CASGRDRFVPGELFF. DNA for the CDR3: TGTGCCAGCGGCCGGGACAGATTCGTGCCCGGGGAGCTGTTTTTT.

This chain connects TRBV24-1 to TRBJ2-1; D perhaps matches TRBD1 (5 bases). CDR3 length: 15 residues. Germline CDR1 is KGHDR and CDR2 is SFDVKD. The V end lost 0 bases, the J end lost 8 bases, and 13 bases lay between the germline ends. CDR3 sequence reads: CATSDLQGRVHEQFF. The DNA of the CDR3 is TGTGCCACCAGTGATTTGCAGGGCCGGGTGCATGAGCAGTTCTTC.

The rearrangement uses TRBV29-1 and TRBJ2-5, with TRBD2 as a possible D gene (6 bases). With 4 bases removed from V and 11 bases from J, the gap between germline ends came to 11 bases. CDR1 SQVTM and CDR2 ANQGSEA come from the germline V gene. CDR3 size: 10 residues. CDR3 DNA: TGCAGCGTTGGGGAGGACCTTCAGTACTTC. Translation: CSVGEDLQYF.

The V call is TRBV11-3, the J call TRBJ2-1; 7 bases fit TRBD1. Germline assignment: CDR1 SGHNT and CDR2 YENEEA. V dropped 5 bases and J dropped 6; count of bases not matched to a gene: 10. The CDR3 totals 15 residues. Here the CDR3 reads CASSQAERQGNEQFF. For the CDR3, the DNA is TGTGCCAGCAGCCAAGCCGAACGACAGGGCAATGAGCAGTTCTTC.

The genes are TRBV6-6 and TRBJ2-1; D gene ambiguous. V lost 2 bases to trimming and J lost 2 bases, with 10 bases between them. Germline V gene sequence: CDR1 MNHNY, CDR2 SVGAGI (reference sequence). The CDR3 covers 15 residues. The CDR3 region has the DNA TGTGCCAGCAGTTACGCCGCTACCCCCTACAATGAGCAGTTCTTC. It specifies CASSYAATPYNEQFF.

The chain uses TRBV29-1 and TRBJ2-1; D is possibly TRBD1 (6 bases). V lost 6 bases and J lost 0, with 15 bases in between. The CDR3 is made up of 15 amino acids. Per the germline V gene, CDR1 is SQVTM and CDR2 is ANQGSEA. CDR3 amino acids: CSVTPGHSSYNEQFF. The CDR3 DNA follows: TGCAGCGTGACACCGGGACACAGCTCCTACAATGAGCAGTTCTTC.

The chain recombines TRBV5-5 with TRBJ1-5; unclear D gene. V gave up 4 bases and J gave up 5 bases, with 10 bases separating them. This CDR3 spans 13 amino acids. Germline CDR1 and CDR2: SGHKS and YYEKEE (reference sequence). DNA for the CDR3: TGTGCCAGCAGCCGGGTGGCCGATCAGCCCCAGCATTTT. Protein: CASSRVADQPQHF.